This T cell receptor beta chain was sequenced in a study of blood T cell repertoires in COVID-19. Whole-study context: Collection of acute and convalescent COVID-19 samples took place in the United States, Italy and Spain. Sources were T cells, B-cell-depleted T cells, or PBMCs; the material itself was cDNA or gDNA.

Germline lookup yields CDR1 MNHEY and CDR2 SVGAGI. The CDR3 sequence is 14 residues long. Deletions cut 6 bases from V and 5 bases from J, with 16 bases between. Some clones are missing from TCRdb's copy, which holds only in-frame ones; the method was immunoSEQ multiplex PCR. The sample consists of 60,000 to 75,000 clones, more than 60% of them appearing once. This sequence was found in a woman in her 70s with acute or convalescent COVID-19. The sequenced material came from peripheral blood. The chain joins TRBV6-5 to TRBJ1-1; perhaps TRBD1 as D (5 bases). The CDR3 bases are TGTGCCAGCAGCACCACTGGGGGGAGGACTGAAGCTTTCTTT. The encoded protein is CASSTTGGRTEAFF.